This paragraph reports one T cell receptor (beta chain). No antigen is known for it. This specimen belongs to a study of monozygotic twins with cystic fibrosis. General observations from the study: The repertoire was suggested to be naive-dominated, clonality median roughly 0.0091. No link emerged between shared CDR3 counts and age, concordance or severity. J usage was most co-twin-similar in 8 of 16 pairs, V in 13. Monozygotic CF twins shared more identical nucleotide clonotypes than unrelated patients.

Data came from immunoSEQ multiplex PCR; TCRdb stores just in-frame clones and leaves some out. This table holds about 32,000 clones, around 96% found once. Trimming left V 1 base short and J 8 bases short, with 8 bases between. The CDR3 extends over 11 amino acids. Germline assignment: CDR1 GTSNPN and CDR2 SVGIG (reference sequence). The sequence derives from a girl under 10 years old with cystic fibrosis. The specimen sequenced was blood. This rearrangement joins TRBV30 to TRBJ1-1; D gene unclear. CDR3 region: CAWSGLVEAFF. CDR3 DNA sequence: TGTGCCTGGAGTGGTCTGGTAGAAGCTTTCTTT.